Listed here are 26 T cell receptor beta chains from one sample, sequenced in a study of T cell repertoires in cytomegalovirus infection. MiXCR was run by TCRdb on the reads, yielding one entry per CDR3 protein. The sample includes hundreds of thousands of distinct CDR3 sequences, approximately 31% of them seen just once. These receptors' antigens are unknown. Source: cultured CD8+ T cells from PBMCs, taken from culture after CMV antigen stimulation. The receptors come from a human donor in good health (CMV status not recorded). Some clones in this sample may be carry-over from other donors' samples.

This clonotype was observed a handful of times. The chain employs TRBV28 and TRBJ1-2; no clear D gene. V dropped 6 bases and J dropped 4 bases, with 18 bases sitting between them. Germline V gene data show CDR1 as MDHEN and CDR2 as SYDVKM. The CDR3 contains 15 residues. Here the CDR3 reads CASRPHGLRFYGYTF. CDR3 DNA: TGTGCCAGCAGGCCCCATGGGTTGAGGTTCTATGGCTACACCTTC.

This clonotype was found a few times. V is TRBV6-5 and J is TRBJ1-1; the D is unclear. CDR1 MNHEY and CDR2 SVGAGI come from the germline V gene. V lost 2 bases and J lost 2, with 12 bases in between. There are 15 residues in the CDR3. The CDR3 is CASSYADPGNTEAFF. CDR3 DNA: TGTGCCAGCAGTTACGCGGACCCCGGTAACACTGAAGCTTTCTTT.

The chain is built from TRBV20-1 and TRBJ2-7; D might be TRBD2 (5 bases). Germline loops: CDR1 DFQATT, CDR2 SNEGSKA (reference sequence). Trimming stripped 3 bases from V and 0 bases from J, with 15 bases between. The CDR3 loop spans 15 amino acids. CDR3 in amino acids: CSASSVALSSYEQYF. The CDR3 nucleotides are TGCAGTGCTAGCTCCGTAGCGCTGAGCTCCTACGAGCAGTACTTC.

This rearrangement joins TRBV27 to TRBJ1-1; unclear D gene. Looked up from germline, CDR1 is MNHEY and CDR2 is SMNVEV (reference sequence). Trimming took off 5 bases at V and 3 bases at J, with 10 bases between the two ends. The CDR3 totals 13 residues. Written as DNA, the CDR3 is TGTGCCAGCAGTAACTGGGTGGACACTGAAGCTTTCTTT. Amino acids: CASSNWVDTEAFF.

The chain is built from TRBV6-5 and TRBJ1-4, with D hard to call. CDR3 length equals 14 residues. The germline V and J ends were trimmed by 0 bases and 8 bases, with 10 bases remaining between them. The germline gives CDR1 MNHEY, CDR2 SVGAGI. For the CDR3, the DNA is TGTGCCAGCAGTTACTCGATCGGGGTGGAAAAACTGTTTTTT. It codes for CASSYSIGVEKLFF.

The genes are TRBV6-2 or TRBV6-3 and TRBJ1-1; perhaps TRBD1 as D (6 bases). Trimming stripped 6 bases from V and 3 bases from J, with 23 bases between. Per germline, CDR1 MNHEY and CDR2 SVGEGT. This CDR3 region has 17 residues. CDR3 bases: TGTGCCAGCAGGCGACTAACAGGGTGGGGTGTGGACACTGAAGCTTTCTTT. Amino acid sequence: CASRRLTGWGVDTEAFF.

This clonotype was recorded many times. This chain links TRBV7-8 with TRBJ2-3, with a possible D match to TRBD2 (9 bases). V was shortened by 5 bases and J by 5 bases, with 17 bases between the two germline ends. Germline CDR1 reads SGHVS; CDR2 reads FQNEAQ. The CDR3 contains 15 residues. CDR3 sequence: CASSDRGLARDTQYF. The DNA of the CDR3 is TGTGCCAGCAGCGACAGGGGACTAGCAAGAGATACGCAGTATTTT.

The rearrangement joins TRBV10-3 to TRBJ1-2, with TRBD1 as a possible D gene (5 bases). The ends were cut back, 6 bases at V and 8 bases at J, with 22 bases in the middle. CDR3 length: 15 amino acids. Germline CDR1 ENHRY, CDR2 SYGVKD. The CDR3 loop reads CAIRNRDPEEDGYTF. Written as DNA, the CDR3 is TGTGCCATCAGGAACCGGGACCCAGAAGAGGACGGCTACACCTTC.

The chain links TRBV19 to TRBJ1-5; possible D gene TRBD1, 5 bases. The germline V gene encodes CDR1 LNHDA and CDR2 SQIVND (reference sequence). CDR3 length: 12 amino acids. Deletions cut 4 bases from V and 6 bases from J, with 7 bases between. DNA of the CDR3: TGTGCCAGTAGTACAGGGATTCAGCCCCAGCATTTT. Translating it yields CASSTGIQPQHF.

In this sample, this clonotype turned up a few times. The chain links TRBV24-1 to TRBJ2-1; D gene ambiguous. Germline-derived CDR1 and CDR2 are KGHDR and SFDVKD. This CDR3 region has 13 residues. The ends were cut back, 5 bases at V and 7 bases at J, with 11 bases in the middle. The CDR3 protein is CATSGETGNEQFF. CDR3 coding DNA: TGTGCCACCAGTGGAGAAACTGGGAATGAGCAGTTCTTC.

The rearrangement uses TRBV4-1 and TRBJ1-2, with TRBD1 matching over 8 bases. The CDR3 is 14 residues long. After removal of 2 bases from V and 3 bases from J, the junction contained 2 bases not matched to a gene. Germline-derived CDR1 and CDR2 are MGHRA and YSYEKL. The CDR3 sequence is CASSQLGQDYGYTF. The DNA for the CDR3 is TGCGCCAGCAGCCAACTGGGACAGGACTATGGCTACACCTTC.

The chain uses TRBV10-3 and TRBJ1-5; D not resolved. Germline-derived CDR1 and CDR2 are ENHRY and SYGVKD. Trimming removed 3 bases at V and 8 bases at J, with 14 bases between. There are 14 residues in the CDR3. CDR3 protein: CAISDRETREPQHF. Here the CDR3 DNA reads TGTGCCATCAGTGACCGTGAAACGCGAGAGCCCCAGCATTTT.

J is TRBJ2-2 and V is TRBV11-2, with 10 bases identical to TRBD1. Germline V gives CDR1 SGHAT, CDR2 FQNNGV. V trimming: 5 bases; J trimming: 5 bases; junction bases outside the gene matches: 5. CDR3 size: 15 residues. CDR3 sequence (DNA): TGTGCCAGCAGCCTATGGACAGGGGGTACCGGGGAGCTGTTTTTT. Amino acid sequence: CASSLWTGGTGELFF.

The rearrangement uses TRBV20-1 and TRBJ2-1, with 7 bases lining up with TRBD1. The CDR3 has 13 residues. Germline CDR1 reads DFQATT; CDR2 reads SNEGSKA (reference sequence). Trimming removed 6 bases from V and 5 bases from J; junction bases left unmatched: 7. In nucleotides, the CDR3 is TGCAGTGCCAGACAGGGAGATAACAATGAGCAGTTCTTC. As protein: CSARQGDNNEQFF.

This chain uses TRBV15 with TRBJ1-5; 11 nucleotides match TRBD1. Trimming removed 5 bases from V and 0 bases from J; junction bases left unmatched: 12. The CDR3 totals 19 residues. Germline CDR1 and CDR2: LNHNV and YYDKDF (reference sequence). This chain's CDR3 is CATSGGQGAALYSNQPQHF. The CDR3 DNA sequence: TGTGCCACCAGCGGAGGACAGGGGGCGGCCCTATATAGCAATCAGCCCCAGCATTTT. The full variable domain, rest sourced from reference TRBV15 and TRBJ1-5, is DAMVIQNPRYQVTQFGKPVTLSCSQTLNHNVMYWYQQKSSQAPKLLFHYYDKDFNNEADTPDNFQSRRPNTSFCFLDIRSPGLGDTAMYLCATSGGQGAALYSNQPQHFGDGTRLSIL.

Only one count was recorded for this clonotype. This clone may be a read error of a much larger clone one base away. The V gene is TRBV6-2 or TRBV6-3, the J gene TRBJ2-4; the match to TRBD2 covers 13 bases. This CDR3 has 15 amino acids. Losses at the gene ends were 5 bases for V and 9 bases for J; bases not matched to a gene: 7. CDR1 MNHEY and CDR2 SVGEGT come from the germline V gene. The CDR3 DNA sequence: TGTGCCAGCAGTCCGACTAGCGGGGGGTGTCGCATTCAGTACTTC. It yields the protein CASSPTSGGCRIQYF.

About this clonotype itself: A much more abundant neighbour one base away suggests this may be a read error. The chain links TRBV7-2 to TRBJ2-1; D gene ambiguous. The CDR3 is made up of 12 amino acids. CDR1 is SGHTA and CDR2 is FQGNSA in the germline V gene. This CDR3 is CVSSFNFVEQFF. The CDR3 DNA follows: TGTGTCAGCAGCTTTAATTTTGTTGAGCAGTTCTTC.

Comments on this clonotype: This clone may be a read error of a much larger clone one base away. The rearrangement links TRBV7-9 to TRBJ2-2, with a weak D call TRBD2 (5 bases). Looked up from germline, CDR1 is SEHNR and CDR2 is FQNEAQ (reference sequence). The CDR3 is made up of 14 amino acids. CDR3 in DNA: TGTGCCAACAGCCCGGCGGGGAACACCGGGGAGCTGTTTTTT. Translation: CANSPAGNTGELFF.

This sequence joins TRBV19 and TRBJ1-1; D may be TRBD1 (6 bases). The CDR3 length is 16 residues. The V and J ends lost 1 base and 1 base respectively, with 13 bases between them. The germline V gene has CDR1 LNHDA and CDR2 SQIVND (reference sequence). The CDR3 DNA reads TGTGCCAGTAGTATAGCCTTCAGGGGACCGAACACTGAAGCTTTCTTT. Translation: CASSIAFRGPNTEAFF.

This clonotype was recorded a few times. The V and J genes are TRBV29-1 and TRBJ1-1; TRBD1 matches at 8 bases. CDR1 is SQVTM, CDR2 ANQGSEA, per germline. After removal of 6 bases from V and 11 bases from J, the junction contained 17 bases not matched to a gene. The CDR3 covers 14 residues. The CDR3 region is CSVMGAGGVPGAFF. As DNA, the CDR3 is TGCAGCGTGATGGGGGCAGGGGGCGTACCGGGCGCTTTCTTT.

This clonotype was seen only a few times. This sequence joins TRBV7-6 and TRBJ2-1; the D gene is possibly TRBD2 (7 bases). Germline V lookup: CDR1 SGHVS, CDR2 FNYEAQ. This CDR3 is built from 16 residues. Between the trimmed V and J ends, which lost 3 bases and 5 bases, there was a span of 17 bases. The chain's CDR3 is CASSLGRGARDNEQFF. The DNA of the CDR3 is TGTGCCAGCAGCTTGGGACGGGGGGCGCGAGACAATGAGCAGTTCTTC.

The CDR3 here is CSVEGVPSTDTQYF. The CDR3 region has the DNA TGCAGCGTTGAGGGGGTACCTAGCACAGATACGCAGTATTTT. The chain joins TRBV29-1 to TRBJ2-3; D may match TRBD1 or TRBD2 (5 bases each). Germline assignment: CDR1 SQVTM and CDR2 ANQGSEA. The CDR3 length is 14 residues. Trimming cost V 3 bases and J 0 bases, with 10 bases left between them.

V gene TRBV19 combines with J gene TRBJ2-5; either TRBD1 or TRBD2 may supply D (5 bases each). The germline CDR1 and CDR2 sequences are LNHDA and SQIVND (reference sequence). V lost 1 base, J lost 2 bases, and 11 bases lay in between. The CDR3 consists of 15 residues. This CDR3 reads CASSIAGRTQETQYF. In DNA, the CDR3 is TGTGCCAGTAGTATAGCGGGGCGAACTCAAGAGACCCAGTACTTC.

Many counts were recorded for this clonotype. The V call is TRBV6-2 or TRBV6-3, the J call TRBJ1-1; possible D gene TRBD1, 5 bases. The CDR3 extends over 15 amino acids. Germline V gene data show CDR1 as MNHEY and CDR2 as SVGEGT. V was pared by 2 bases and J by 0 bases, with 10 bases between. The CDR3 DNA is TGTGCCAGCAGTTACACCCCGGGGGTGAACACTGAAGCTTTCTTT. This gives the protein CASSYTPGVNTEAFF.

This clonotype is a singleton in its sample. The rearrangement uses TRBV12-3 or TRBV12-4 and TRBJ1-1; no firm D call. V was cut by 0 bases and J by 0 bases, with 8 bases left in between. The CDR3 runs to 15 residues. In DNA, the CDR3 is TGTGCCAGCAGTTTAGCGCGCGATATGAACACTGAAGCTTTCTTT. It codes for CASSLARDMNTEAFF.

This clonotype turned up a few times. The CDR3 spells CASSQTGVGETQYF. CDR3 coding DNA: TGCGCCAGCAGCCAGACAGGGGTTGGGGAGACCCAGTACTTC. The V call is TRBV4-3, the J call TRBJ2-5; 8 bases line up with TRBD1. Germline trimming cut 3 bases from V and 5 bases from J; bases unmatched to any gene: 5. This CDR3 comprises 14 residues. CDR1 is LGHNA and CDR2 is YSLEER in the germline V gene.